Frequency places the clone carrying this T cell receptor beta chain as medium-sized (0.01 to 0.1%). Approximately 40,000 genome equivalents of blood DNA were amplified for TRB. TRB rearrangements were amplified by touch-down multiplex PCR with mixed TRB-A/B primers. Following a re-call of the multiplex PCR reads, TCRdb has one entry per CDR3 protein and lacks DNA. The listing contains a few thousand distinct CDR3 sequences. This sample was included in a study of T cell clusters in autoimmune cytopenias. Another study also made use of these data, one on T cell repertoires in aging, cancer and after chemotherapy. That paper adds: Clear clonal overlap appeared across healthy donor samples taken over several months to years.

The sequenced material came from peripheral blood. The TCR was taken from a human donor in good health.

Here the CDR3 reads CASRLAEHYEQYF. The chain links TRBV19 to TRBJ2-7; TCRdb's D gene call, TRBD2, goes unchecked for lack of DNA. This CDR3 spans 13 amino acids. Germline V CDR1 and CDR2: LNHDA, SQIVND (reference sequence).